Below are 13 T cell receptor beta chains sequenced from a single sample in a study of shared clonotypes between healthy human individuals. Sequencing was performed with immunoSEQ multiplex PCR; in TCRdb, only in-frame clones are kept and a portion is missing. The data show 2 million to 2.5 million clones, 85% to 95% seen once. The sequencing input was naive CD4+ T cells sorted from blood. Subset specified: CD45RA+ positively selected. Every receptor here comes from a man between 18 and 29 years old in good health.

The V call is TRBV5-1, the J call TRBJ2-2, with D hard to call. The CDR3 has 16 residues. In germline, CDR1 is SGHRS, CDR2 YFSETQ. The ends were cut back, 0 bases at V and 0 bases at J, with 9 bases in the middle. CDR3 bases: TGCGCCAGCAGCTTGGTCGGCAATTCGAACACCGGGGAGCTGTTTTTT. Translation: CASSLVGNSNTGELFF.

This chain connects TRBV10-1 to TRBJ2-2, with 10 bases that match TRBD2. V was clipped by 6 bases and J by 1 base; unmatched bases: 11. The germline V gene encodes CDR1 WNHNN and CDR2 SYGVQD (reference sequence). This CDR3 has 18 amino acids. The CDR3 reads CASSERSGGARNTGELFF. The CDR3 DNA follows: TGCGCCAGCAGCGAGAGAAGCGGGGGGGCCCGGAACACCGGGGAGCTGTTTTTT.

Remarks on this clone: This sample also contains other DNA sequences that code for the same CDR3. The rearrangement links TRBV28 to TRBJ1-2; TRBD1 agrees at 9 bases. V lost 5 bases to trimming and J lost 3 bases; unmatched junction nucleotides: 4. Germline assignment: CDR1 MDHEN and CDR2 SYDVKM. The CDR3 extends over 14 amino acids. The CDR3 here is CASSLTGGYYGYTF. As DNA, the CDR3 is TGTGCCAGCAGTCTCACAGGGGGCTACTATGGCTACACCTTC.

V gene TRBV6-1 combines with J gene TRBJ1-1, with D possibly matching TRBD1 (6 bases). Germline CDR1 reads MNHNS; CDR2 reads SASEGT. The CDR3 contains 14 residues. V was cut by 7 bases and J by 4 bases, with 16 bases left in between. CDR3 protein: CASKARGGGTEAFF. Written as DNA, the CDR3 is TGTGCCAGCAAAGCCAGGGGAGGAGGCACTGAAGCTTTCTTT.

This chain links TRBV28 with TRBJ2-3; D is undetermined. Germline values: CDR1 MDHEN, CDR2 SYDVKM. The CDR3 has 15 amino acids. V lost 7 bases and J lost 4, with 18 bases in between. Written as DNA, the CDR3 is TGTGCCAGCATCTCGAATGGAAGAGTCGCAGATACGCAGTATTTT. This encodes CASISNGRVADTQYF.

V usage is TRBV6-1 and J usage is TRBJ1-4; D remains ambiguous. Trimming took 8 bases from V and 8 from J, leaving 21 bases between them. Germline values: CDR1 MNHNS, CDR2 SASEGT. The CDR3 spans 15 residues. CDR3: CASETKNWIGEKLFF. CDR3 bases: TGTGCCAGCGAGACGAAGAATTGGATAGGGGAAAAACTGTTTTTT.

The chain recombines TRBV7-9 with TRBJ2-6; D not certain. Germline lookup yields CDR1 SEHNR and CDR2 FQNEAQ (reference sequence). The V end was cut by 1 base, the J end by 1 base, with 5 bases between. The length of the CDR3 is 15 residues. The CDR3 DNA sequence: TGTGCCAGCAGCTTAGGGAGTTCTGGGGCCAACGTCCTGACTTTC. The encoded protein is CASSLGSSGANVLTF. Together with reference TRBV7-9 and TRBJ2-6, the CDR3 gives the full variable domain: DTGVSQNPRHKITKRGQNVTFRCDPISEHNRLYWYRQTLGQGPEFLTYFQNEAQLEKSRLLSDRFSAERPKGSFSTLEIQRTEQGDSAMYLCASSLGSSGANVLTFGAGSRLTVL.

This sequence joins TRBV12-5 and TRBJ2-3; no reliable D call. Trimming took off 6 bases at V and 4 bases at J, with 20 bases between the two ends. The germline V gene has CDR1 LGHNT and CDR2 FRNRAP. The CDR3 has 16 residues. CDR3 amino acids: CASGLRGSVLADTQYF. As DNA, the CDR3 is TGTGCTAGTGGGCTCCGAGGCAGCGTCTTGGCAGATACGCAGTATTTT.

The V and J genes are TRBV7-2 and TRBJ2-7; D remains unclear. In germline, CDR1 is SGHTA, CDR2 FQGNSA. Trimming took off 1 base at V and 3 bases at J, with 10 bases between the two ends. This CDR3 has 14 residues. This CDR3 reads CASSLVGQYYEQYF. The CDR3 region has the DNA TGTGCCAGCAGCTTAGTTGGGCAGTACTACGAGCAGTACTTC.

This rearrangement joins TRBV11-2 to TRBJ1-2; the D gene is possibly TRBD1 (5 bases). In germline, CDR1 is SGHAT, CDR2 FQNNGV. CDR3 length: 13 residues. Trimming shortened V by 7 bases and J by 8 bases, and 17 bases separated the two germline ends. The CDR3 DNA is TGTGCCAGCACCAGACTGGACACTCAAGGCTACACCTTC. Its translation: CASTRLDTQGYTF. The variable domain in full, with the rest retrieved from reference TRBV11-2 and TRBJ1-2, is EAGVAQSPRYKIIEKRQSVAFWCNPISGHATLYWYQQILGQGPKLLIQFQNNGVVDDSQLPKDRFSAERLKGVDSTLKIQPAKLEDSAVYLCASTRLDTQGYTFGSGTRLTVV.

CDR3 DNA sequence: TGTGCCAGCAGCTTGGACCGAAACACAGATACGCAGTATTTT. It codes for CASSLDRNTDTQYF. The rearrangement uses TRBV5-4 and TRBJ2-3; D uncertain. V was pared by 0 bases and J by 2 bases, with 7 bases between. The CDR3 consists of 14 residues. Germline CDR1 is SGHNT and CDR2 is YYREEE (reference sequence).

A single count supports this clone. The chain joins TRBV28 to TRBJ1-1; 7 bases are shared with TRBD1. The length of the CDR3 is 17 residues. Germline CDR1 reads MDHEN; CDR2 reads SYDVKM. Losses at the gene ends were 2 bases for V and 0 bases for J; bases not matched to a gene: 9. The CDR3 coding sequence is TGTGCCAGCAGTTTACCCCTGGGACAGCTGATGAACACTGAAGCTTTCTTT. Its translation: CASSLPLGQLMNTEAFF. Supplemented by reference TRBV28 and TRBJ1-1, the full variable domain reads DVKVTQSSRYLVKRTGEKVFLECVQDMDHENMFWYRQDPGLGLRLIYFSYDVKMKEKGDIPEGYSVSREKKERFSLILESASTNQTSMYLCASSLPLGQLMNTEAFFGQGTRLTVV.

V gene TRBV12-2 combines with J gene TRBJ2-5; TRBD2 is the table's D call, not checked against the DNA. TRBV12-2 is a recognized pseudogene. This CDR3 comprises 16 residues. As DNA, the CDR3 is TGTGCAAGTCGCGAAGGGACTAGCGGGAGAGAAGAGACCCAGTACTTC. It specifies CASREGTSGREETQYF.